The 9 T cell receptor beta chains given below trace back to one sample, sequenced in a study of T cell responses to AZD1222 COVID-19 vaccine. The method was immunoSEQ multiplex PCR; TCRdb's version includes in-frame clones alone and lacks a portion of them. The table lists about 93,000 clones, approximately 86% of them singletons, with about 6% in the top ten. Sequenced material: peripheral blood, taken on day 0 of AZD1222 vaccination. The receptors derive from an adult in good health.

The CDR3 region is CASSPMGRTSTDTQYF. The CDR3 DNA sequence: TGTGCCAGCTCACCTATGGGCAGGACTAGCACAGATACGCAGTATTTT. The chain has TRBV18 and TRBJ2-3; weak D call: TRBD2 (5 bases). CDR3 length: 16 residues. Germline V CDR1 and CDR2: KGHSH, LQKENI. The V end lost 3 bases, the J end lost 0 bases, and 13 bases lay between the germline ends.

The chain has TRBV6-6 and TRBJ1-1; D unresolved. This CDR3 region has 15 residues. V lost 7 bases to trimming and J lost 5 bases, with 20 bases between them. CDR1 is MNHNY, CDR2 SVGAGI, per germline (reference sequence). The CDR3: CASTQVVRVGTEAFF. The CDR3, as DNA: TGTGCCAGCACCCAAGTCGTGAGGGTGGGGACTGAAGCTTTCTTT.

V is TRBV3-1 (or the pseudogene TRBV3-2) and J is TRBJ2-7; no clear D. V lost 0 bases to trimming and J lost 7 bases, with 19 bases between them. CDR3 length equals 16 residues. Germline-derived CDR1 and CDR2 are LGHDT and YNNKEL (reference sequence). The CDR3 is CASSQDFLRSTWEQYF. DNA for the CDR3: TGTGCCAGCAGCCAAGATTTTTTACGTTCTACGTGGGAGCAGTACTTC.

V is TRBV5-4 and J is TRBJ1-6; D is unclear. Trimming stripped 7 bases from V and 2 bases from J, with 4 bases between. CDR1 and CDR2 from the germline V gene are SGHNT and YYREEE (reference sequence). There are 12 residues in the CDR3. CDR3 sequence: CASQAYNSPLHF. In nucleotides, the CDR3 is TGTGCCAGCCAAGCCTATAATTCACCCCTCCACTTT.

V is TRBV6-5 and J is TRBJ2-3; D is undetermined. Germline loops: CDR1 MNHEY, CDR2 SVGAGI. Trimming removed 0 bases from V and 7 bases from J, with 11 bases in between. The CDR3 extends over 14 amino acids. CDR3 sequence (DNA): TGTGCCAGCAGTTACTCGGTGGTGGGCCATACGCAGTATTTT. Encoded protein: CASSYSVVGHTQYF.

V usage is TRBV2 and J usage is TRBJ2-7; possibly TRBD2 for D (6 bases). The CDR3 covers 14 residues. Germline values: CDR1 SNHLY, CDR2 FYNNEI. The germline V and J ends were trimmed by 7 bases and 1 base, with 14 bases remaining between them. The CDR3 region is CASKGRENSYEQYF. The CDR3 DNA follows: TGTGCCAGCAAAGGACGGGAGAATTCCTACGAGCAGTACTTC.

CDR3 sequence (DNA): TGTGCCAGCAGCAACGGACAGGGTGGATATGGCTACACCTTC. It is translated as CASSNGQGGYGYTF. V is TRBV7-3 and J is TRBJ1-2, with 8 nucleotides matching TRBD1. CDR3 length equals 14 residues. The germline gives CDR1 SGHTA, CDR2 FQGTGA. After removal of 5 bases from V and 5 bases from J, the junction contained 7 bases not matched to a gene. The full variable domain, rest sourced from reference TRBV7-3 and TRBJ1-2, is GAGVSQTPSNKVTEKGKYVELRCDPISGHTALYWYRQSLGQGPEFLIYFQGTGAADDSGLPNDRFFAVRPEGSVSTLKIQRTERGDSAVYLCASSNGQGGYGYTFGSGTRLTVV.

The CDR3 DNA reads as TGCGCCAGCAGTGCCAGCCCTAAGGTCGGGGAGCTGTTTTTT. The encoded protein is CASSASPKVGELFF. The V call is TRBV10-1, the J call TRBJ2-2; D is undetermined. The germline V and J ends were trimmed by 4 bases and 7 bases, with 13 bases remaining between them. The CDR3 is 14 amino acids. Per germline, CDR1 WNHNN and CDR2 SYGVQD (reference sequence).

This clone was picked up a small number of times. J is TRBJ1-1 and V is TRBV11-2, with TRBD1 matching over 8 bases. J lost 3 bases, V lost 1 base, and 16 bases had no gene match. Looked up from germline, CDR1 is SGHAT and CDR2 is FQNNGV. The CDR3 runs to 19 residues. CDR3 region: CASSLGWRTGSDSYTEAFF. DNA of the CDR3: TGTGCCAGCAGCTTAGGTTGGAGGACAGGGAGCGACTCGTACACTGAAGCTTTCTTT.